This T cell receptor beta chain was identified during a study of graft-versus-host responses after intestinal transplantation. For the study at large: All of the recipients had induction that used anti-thymocyte globulin, then tacrolimus and steroids for 2 to 3 years. Study results and caveats: The presence of high graft-versus-host to host-versus-graft clonal ratios in allografts characterized patients with graft-donor T cell macrochimerism. The authors found GvH clones in recipient marrow, some appearing first in ileum or blood.

Clones were sequenced by immunoSEQ multiplex PCR, and TCRdb holds only the in-frame ones, with some missing. The data show approximately 17,000 clones, 65% to 90% seen once. Notes on this clone: Antigen unknown.

Intraepithelial and lamina propria lymphocytes were released after the graft tissue was processed. The TCR originated in a human patient who received an intestinal transplant, so some T cells may come from the graft donor. This material consisted of ileum tissue, taken roughly 620 days after intestinal transplantation.

The DNA of the CDR3 is TGTGCCAGCTCACCCAGGGGGTCCCAAGAGACCCAGTACTTC. Translation gives CASSPRGSQETQYF. The chain recombines TRBV18 with TRBJ2-5; TRBD1 matches at 7 bases. The CDR3 totals 14 residues. The trim removed 3 bases at V and 1 base at J, leaving 2 bases unmatched. Per germline, CDR1 KGHSH and CDR2 LQKENI.